This T cell receptor (beta chain) was recorded in a study of CDR3 diversity in severe acne (dated by TCRdb to between 2018 and 2021). V trim: 4 bases; J trim: 6 bases; unmatched bases: 2. CDR1 is given as MRHNA and CDR2 as SNTAGT, both from the germline V gene. Reading from cysteine to phenylalanine, the CDR3 counts 15 amino acids. The read is trimmed to its CDR3 DNA, 45 bases read in frame from base 1. The receptor library was made with PCR. The data were produced on an Illumina HiSeq 2000. The public sequencing data were trimmed at Q25 with fastp and processed into clonotypes with MiXCR by TCRdb, which kept only in-frame beta chains. Each entry is one CDR3 protein sequence, shown with its most common DNA and genes. The sample data list some 84,000 distinct CDR3 sequences, and roughly half of these were observed just once. The ten largest clones add up to 9.5% to 13% of the sample. This clonotype occurred a few times. What antigen it recognizes has not been identified. Per-nucleotide qualities are absent, and no much larger clonotype sits a single base away.

This clonotype originated in a male donor in good health, serving as a control. Material: blood. The V and J genes are TRBV6-4 and TRBJ2-1, and TRBD2 aligns with 14 junction nucleotides. The sequence in DNA is TGTGCCAGCAGTGGGGGGACTAGCGGGAGCAATGAGCAGTTCTTC. Translated, it gives CASSGGTSGSNEQFF.